Presented here are 20 T cell receptor beta chains from one specimen sequenced in a study of blood T cell repertoires in COVID-19. Assay used: immunoSEQ multiplex PCR; TCRdb lists only in-frame clones, some missing. Of roughly 220,000 clones listed, 70% to 90% are singletons. The sequencing input was PBMCs or T cells enriched from blood (not recorded which). The origin of the receptors is a woman aged 45 to 65 with acute COVID-19.

The J gene is TRBJ1-5, the V gene TRBV27; no clear D. Germline values: CDR1 MNHEY, CDR2 SMNVEV (reference sequence). The CDR3 covers 13 residues. The V and J ends lost 2 bases and 6 bases respectively, with 8 bases between them. The CDR3 reads CASSLTESQPQHF. The CDR3 DNA follows: TGTGCCAGCAGTTTAACAGAGAGTCAGCCCCAGCATTTT.

In its sample, this clone was seen once. This rearrangement joins TRBV12-3 or TRBV12-4 to TRBJ1-3; D not resolved. V was pared by 10 bases and J by 0 bases, with 7 bases between. The CDR3 loop spans 12 amino acids. Written as DNA, the CDR3 is TGTGCCACTTGGCTCTCTGGAAACACCATATATTTT. Amino acids: CATWLSGNTIYF.

V and J are TRBV5-8 and TRBJ2-7; TRBD2 matches at 9 bases. CDR3 length: 13 amino acids. Trimming cost V 7 bases and J 1 base; bases outside gene matches: 3. The germline V gene encodes CDR1 SGHTS and CDR2 YDEGEE. DNA of the CDR3: TGTGCCAGCTTGCTAGCGGGATCCTACGAGCAGTACTTC. This gives the protein CASLLAGSYEQYF. Using reference TRBV5-8 and TRBJ2-7 for the parts outside the CDR3, the full variable domain is EAGVTQSPTHLIKTRGQQATLRCSPISGHTSVYWYQQALGLGLQFLLWYDEGEERNRGNFPPRFSGRQFPNYSSELNVNALELEDSALYLCASLLAGSYEQYFGPGTRLTVT.

This chain links TRBV7-8 with TRBJ1-3; 11 positions agree with TRBD1. Trimming removed 3 bases from V and 3 bases from J; junction bases left unmatched: 7. The germline V gene has CDR1 SGHVS and CDR2 FQNEAQ. This CDR3 comprises 17 residues. The CDR3 DNA reads as TGTGCCAGCAGCTTCAGTGGACAGGGGGCTAGTGGAAACACCATATATTTT. Amino acids: CASSFSGQGASGNTIYF. The full variable domain, completed using reference TRBV7-8 and TRBJ1-3, is GAGVSQSPRYKVAKRGQDVALRCDPISGHVSLFWYQQALGQGPEFLTYFQNEAQLDKSGLPSDRFFAERPEGSVSTLKIQRTQQEDSAVYLCASSFSGQGASGNTIYFGEGSWLTVV.

V and J are TRBV10-2 and TRBJ1-2, with D possibly matching TRBD1 (6 bases). The germline V gene has CDR1 WSHSY and CDR2 SAAADI. This CDR3 region has 13 residues. V dropped 4 bases and J dropped 6 bases, with 12 bases sitting between them. The CDR3 DNA follows: TGCGCCAGCAGTGGAGGCCAGGGGCATGGCTACACCTTC. Translated: CASSGGQGHGYTF.

The chain uses TRBV2 and TRBJ2-7; 8 positions match TRBD1. The germline V gene has CDR1 SNHLY and CDR2 FYNNEI. J lost 5 bases, V lost 5 bases, and 5 bases had no gene match. This CDR3 has 13 amino acids. CDR3 DNA sequence: TGTGCCAGCAGTTGGGACAGGCTGCACGAGCAGTACTTC. Encoded protein: CASSWDRLHEQYF.

J is TRBJ2-3 and V is TRBV5-6, with a tentative D call TRBD2 (5 bases). Germline values: CDR1 SGHDT, CDR2 YYEEEE. V was clipped by 3 bases and J by 2 bases, with 13 bases between them. The CDR3 contains 15 residues. The CDR3 coding sequence is TGTGCCAGCAGCTGGAGGACGGATTTCACAGATACGCAGTATTTT. This gives the protein CASSWRTDFTDTQYF.

J is TRBJ2-1 and V is TRBV10-1; 7 bases match TRBD2. The J segment lost 7 bases and the V segment lost 2 bases, leaving 2 bases of the junction unmatched. CDR1 is WNHNN and CDR2 is SYGVQD in the germline V gene (reference sequence). CDR3 length: 13 amino acids. The chain's CDR3 is CASSETGRNEQFF. The CDR3 DNA reads TGCGCCAGCAGTGAGACCGGGAGGAATGAGCAGTTCTTC.

The chain has TRBV4-1 and TRBJ1-5; the D gene is possibly TRBD1 (5 bases). CDR1 is MGHRA, CDR2 YSYEKL, per germline. The CDR3 loop spans 16 amino acids. V was pared by 1 base and J by 1 base, with 11 bases between. CDR3 loop: CASSQAEGASNQPQHF. DNA of the CDR3: TGCGCCAGCAGCCAAGCGGAAGGGGCGAGCAATCAGCCCCAGCATTTT.

The chain combines TRBV9 with TRBJ2-2; 7 bases are shared with TRBD2. This CDR3 has 16 amino acids. V shed 0 bases, J shed 0 bases, and the junction held 2 bases outside the gene matches. CDR1 SGDLS and CDR2 YYNGEE come from the germline V gene. The CDR3 DNA reads as TGTGCCAGCAGCGTAGGGGACTACACGAACACCGGGGAGCTGTTTTTT. Protein sequence: CASSVGDYTNTGELFF.

This clone appeared a single time. The chain employs TRBV4-2 and TRBJ2-7; a weak D match, TRBD2 (6 bases). The germline V gene encodes CDR1 LGHNA and CDR2 YNFKEQ. This CDR3 is 16 amino acids long. Trimming removed 5 bases from V and 5 bases from J, with 22 bases in between. Here the CDR3 DNA reads TGTGCCAGCAGCGCCCGTTGGGTGGAGGGAGACCACGAGCAGTACTTC. Amino acid sequence: CASSARWVEGDHEQYF.

The chain employs TRBV6-4 and TRBJ2-3; 12 bases line up with TRBD1. Germline V CDR1 and CDR2: MRHNA, SNTAGT. Trimming removed 5 bases from V and 5 bases from J; junction bases left unmatched: 5. The CDR3 has 15 amino acids. CDR3 nucleotide sequence: TGTGCCAGCAGTAGCGGGACAGGGGGCCAAGATACGCAGTATTTT. Translated: CASSSGTGGQDTQYF.

The gene calls are TRBV15 and TRBJ1-6, with TRBD1 as a possible D gene (6 bases). Germline V gene lookup returns CDR1 LNHNV and CDR2 YYDKDF (reference sequence). The ends were cut back, 5 bases at V and 6 bases at J, with 14 bases in the middle. The CDR3 sequence is 15 residues long. The CDR3 here is CATSGLRTVNSPLHF. Written as DNA, the CDR3 is TGTGCCACCAGCGGACTCCGGACAGTTAATTCACCCCTCCACTTT.

This chain connects TRBV6-2 or TRBV6-3 to TRBJ1-2, with a weak D call TRBD1 (6 bases). The CDR3 covers 13 residues. The germline V and J ends were trimmed by 5 bases and 7 bases, with 14 bases remaining between them. The germline V gene has CDR1 MNHEY and CDR2 SVGEGT. The CDR3 coding sequence is TGTGCCAGCAGTCAACCAGGGGTAGCTGGCTACACCTTC. Protein sequence: CASSQPGVAGYTF.

With respect to this clone: A single base separates this from a much larger clone, so it may be a read error. The sample contains more than one DNA sequence encoding this CDR3. The gene calls are TRBV18 and TRBJ2-1; TRBD1 matches at 7 bases. Germline-derived CDR1 and CDR2 are KGHSH and LQKENI. V shed 3 bases and J 2 bases; nucleotides not matched to a gene: 4. CDR3 length: 15 residues. The CDR3 nucleotides read TGTGCCAGCTCACCGCCCGGGACAGCCTACAATGAGCAGTTCTTC. Its translation is CASSPPGTAYNEQFF.

This chain connects TRBV6-1 to TRBJ2-3, with D possibly being TRBD2 (5 bases). The germline V gene encodes CDR1 MNHNS and CDR2 SASEGT. Trimming pared 3 bases from V and 2 bases from J, leaving 9 bases between. The CDR3 length is 14 residues. The CDR3 sequence: CASSDGGLTDTQYF. The DNA of the CDR3 is TGTGCCAGCAGTGATGGCGGGCTCACAGATACGCAGTATTTT.

The genes are TRBV6-1 and TRBJ2-5; TRBD2 agrees at 11 bases. The germline gives CDR1 MNHNS, CDR2 SASEGT. J lost 2 bases, V lost 0 bases, and 2 bases had no gene match. The CDR3 has 16 amino acids. The CDR3 region is CASSEALAGGQETQYF. In DNA, the CDR3 is TGTGCCAGCAGTGAAGCGTTAGCGGGAGGGCAAGAGACCCAGTACTTC.

V is TRBV19 and J is TRBJ2-1, with 7 bases aligning to TRBD1. Germline V gene sequence: CDR1 LNHDA, CDR2 SQIVND (reference sequence). This CDR3 has 15 amino acids. Trimming took 6 bases from V and 3 from J; bases not matched to a gene: 8. CDR3 loop: CASSMTGIFYNEQFF. The CDR3 region has the DNA TGTGCCAGTAGCATGACAGGGATCTTCTACAATGAGCAGTTCTTC.

This clone was detected once. This chain connects TRBV7-9 to TRBJ2-3; a possible D gene is TRBD2 (5 bases). The CDR3 totals 13 residues. CDR1 and CDR2 from the germline V gene are SEHNR and FQNEAQ (reference sequence). The V gene lost 4 bases and the J gene lost 8 bases, with 13 bases spanning the gap. CDR3 in amino acids: CASSSTQRITQYF. Here the CDR3 DNA reads TGTGCCAGCAGCTCGACCCAGCGGATTACGCAGTATTTT.

About this clone itself: Within the sample, other DNA sequences also encode this same CDR3. The rearrangement uses TRBV27 and TRBJ1-4; D ambiguous. This CDR3 spans 13 amino acids. CDR1 is MNHEY, CDR2 SMNVEV, per germline (reference sequence). V lost 6 bases, J lost 5 bases, and 10 bases lay in between. The CDR3 sequence: CASSRRENEKLFF. CDR3 coding DNA: TGTGCCAGCAGCCGGCGGGAGAATGAAAAACTGTTTTTT.